This T cell receptor (beta chain) emerged from a study of shared clonotypes between healthy human individuals. The study's findings and limits: It was only blood that was sampled, and tissue repertoires likely differ. Estimated richness values were generally larger in naive subsets than in memory subsets.

This clone was detected only once. Its antigen is still unknown. Germline CDR1 and CDR2: SGHVS and FQNEAQ. The CDR3 length is 14 residues. Deletions cut 4 bases from V and 3 bases from J, with 13 bases between. Within Nashville, Tennessee resided all donors, each a Caucasian adult. Investigators divided CD4+ cells into CD45RA+ naive and CD45RA-negative memory subsets. Only in-frame clones appear in the TCRdb table, and some are missing; sequencing was by immunoSEQ multiplex PCR. Among more than 200,000 clones listed, 65% were seen once. The chain has TRBV7-8 and TRBJ2-7; D might be TRBD2 (6 bases). This TCR came from a young man in good health. The sequenced sample consisted of memory CD4+ T cells sorted from blood. Documented subset: CD45RA-negative fraction. The CDR3 protein is CASSSPGLGYEQYF. As DNA, the CDR3 is TGTGCCAGCAGCTCCCCGGGACTCGGCTACGAGCAGTACTTC.